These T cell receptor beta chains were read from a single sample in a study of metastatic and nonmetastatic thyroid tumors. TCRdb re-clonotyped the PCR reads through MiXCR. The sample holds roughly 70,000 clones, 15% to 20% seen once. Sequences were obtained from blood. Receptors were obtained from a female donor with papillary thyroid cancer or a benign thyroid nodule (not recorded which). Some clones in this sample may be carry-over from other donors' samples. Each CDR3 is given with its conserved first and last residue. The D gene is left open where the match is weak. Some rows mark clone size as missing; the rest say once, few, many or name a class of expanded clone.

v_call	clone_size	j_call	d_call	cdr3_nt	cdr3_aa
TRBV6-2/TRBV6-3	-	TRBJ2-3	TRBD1	TGTGCCAGCAGTCTGACAGGGGGCGGGACAGATACGCAGTATTTT	CASSLTGGGTDTQYF
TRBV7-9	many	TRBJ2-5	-	TGTGCCAGCAGCCGTAACCAAGAGACCCAGTACTTC	CASSRNQETQYF
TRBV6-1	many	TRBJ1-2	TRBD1	TGTGCCAGCAGCCCGGGACAGGGGGCGTTTGGCTACACCTTC	CASSPGQGAFGYTF
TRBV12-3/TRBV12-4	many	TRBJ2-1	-	TGTGCCAGCAGTTTCCGGCTAGTAGGGTACAATGAGCAGTTCTTC	CASSFRLVGYNEQFF
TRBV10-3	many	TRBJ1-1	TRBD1	TGTGCCATCAGTGGGGCCGGGACAGATAAGTTGTCTGAAGCTTTCTTT	CAISGAGTDKLSEAFF
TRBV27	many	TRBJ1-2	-	TGTGCCAGCAGTTCACTATCAGGGTTTGGCTACACCTTC	CASSSLSGFGYTF
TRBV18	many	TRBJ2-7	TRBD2	TGTGCCAGCTCACTCAAAGGGGGGTCGGGACTAGCGGGACCTACCTACGAGCAGTACTTC	CASSLKGGSGLAGPTYEQYF
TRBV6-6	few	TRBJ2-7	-	TGTGCCAGCAGTTGCCGGGGCCAATCCTATGAGCAGTACTTC	CASSCRGQSYEQYF
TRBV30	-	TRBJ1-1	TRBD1	TGTGCCTGGAGTACAGGGGGATTTATGAACACTGAAGCTTTCTTT	CAWSTGGFMNTEAFF
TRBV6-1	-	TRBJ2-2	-	TGTGCCAGCAGGGGTCCCGGGGAGCTGTTTTTT	CASRGPGELFF
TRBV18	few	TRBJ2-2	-	TGTGCCAGCTCACCACAACAGGACGCCGGGGAGCTGTTTTTT	CASSPQQDAGELFF
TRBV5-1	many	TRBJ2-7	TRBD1	TGCGCCAGCAGCTCGGACAGGTCCTACGAGCAGTACTTC	CASSSDRSYEQYF
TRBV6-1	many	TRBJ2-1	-	TGTGCCAGCACCCTGGACAGCAGCCATTACAATGAGCAGTTCTTC	CASTLDSSHYNEQFF
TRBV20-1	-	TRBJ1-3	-	TGCAGTGTTGACCCCGGGACCTCTGGAAACACCATATATTTT	CSVDPGTSGNTIYF
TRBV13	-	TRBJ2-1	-	TGTGCCAGCAGCTTAACCGGGGGCTCCTACAATGAGCAGTTCTTC	CASSLTGGSYNEQFF
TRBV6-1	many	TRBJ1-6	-	TGTGCCAGCAGTCCAGGTGGAGGGAATTCACCCCTCCACTTT	CASSPGGGNSPLHF
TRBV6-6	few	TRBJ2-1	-	TGTGCCAGCAGTTACCGGGACGGAGACAATGAGCAGTTCTTC	CASSYRDGDNEQFF
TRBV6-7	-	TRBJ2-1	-	TGTGCCAGCAGTTACAACCGAGACTGGCGAAACAATGAGCAGTTCTTC	CASSYNRDWRNNEQFF
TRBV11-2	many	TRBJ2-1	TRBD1	TGTGCCAGCAGCTTAGATCCGGGACAGGACAATGAGCAGTTCTTC	CASSLDPGQDNEQFF
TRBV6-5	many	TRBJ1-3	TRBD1	TGTGCCAGCAGTTACTGGGGGACAGGGGGAACTGAAAACACCATATATTTT	CASSYWGTGGTENTIYF
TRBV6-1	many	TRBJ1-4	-	TGTGCCAGCAGCAATCCGGGAACTAATGAAAAACTGTTTTTT	CASSNPGTNEKLFF
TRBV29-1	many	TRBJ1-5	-	TGCAGCGTTGTCGCCGGGGGAGATCAGCCCCAGCATTTT	CSVVAGGDQPQHF
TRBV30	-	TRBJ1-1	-	TGTGCCTGGAGTGTATGGGCGAACACTGAAGCTTTCTTT	CAWSVWANTEAFF
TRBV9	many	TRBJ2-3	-	TGTGCCAGCAGCGTAGCCGGAACAGATACGCAATATTTT	CASSVAGTDTQYF
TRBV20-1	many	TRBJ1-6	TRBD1	TGCAGTGTGGGACAGGGCCGATATAATTCACCCCTCCACTTT	CSVGQGRYNSPLHF
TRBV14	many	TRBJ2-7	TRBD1	TGTGCCAGCGGGGACAGGACCTACGAGCAGTACTTC	CASGDRTYEQYF
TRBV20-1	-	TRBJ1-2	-	TGCAGTGCTAGAGATCCCGTCAAAAACTATGGCTACACCTTC	CSARDPVKNYGYTF
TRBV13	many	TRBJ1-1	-	TGTGCCAGCAACTTTATGGGGGGTCAGAACACTGAAGCTTTCTTT	CASNFMGGQNTEAFF
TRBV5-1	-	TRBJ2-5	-	TGCGCCAGCAGCCGCCAGGAGACCCAGTACTTC	CASSRQETQYF
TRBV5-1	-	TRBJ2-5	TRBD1	TGCGCCAGCAGCGAAGGGAGACAGGGTAGGCAAGAGACCCAGTACTTC	CASSEGRQGRQETQYF
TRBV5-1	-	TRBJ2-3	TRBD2	TGCGCCAGCAGCTTGGGGACTAGCGGGTCCGCAGATACGCAGTATTTT	CASSLGTSGSADTQYF
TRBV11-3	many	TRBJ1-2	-	TGTGCCAGCAGCTCAAGTGGTGACTATGGCTACACCTTC	CASSSSGDYGYTF
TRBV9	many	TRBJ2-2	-	TGTGCCAGCAGGTCAGGCGGCACCGGGGAGCTGTTTTTT	CASRSGGTGELFF
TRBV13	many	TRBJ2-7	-	TGTGCCAGCAGCCGACAACTTCGGGTAGCCTACGAGCAGTACTTC	CASSRQLRVAYEQYF
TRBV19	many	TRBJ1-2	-	TGTGCCAGTCGGGGACAAGGGGCTGGCTACACCTTC	CASRGQGAGYTF
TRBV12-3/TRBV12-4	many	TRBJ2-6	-	TGTGCCAGCGATGGGGGGCCTGGGGCCAACGTCCTGACTTTC	CASDGGPGANVLTF
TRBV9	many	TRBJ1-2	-	TGTGCCAGCAGCGCCTCCATGGAGACGGTAGGCTACACCTTC	CASSASMETVGYTF
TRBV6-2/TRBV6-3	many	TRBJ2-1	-	TGTGCCAGCAGTTACTGGGGGTCCTCTTTGAATGAGCAGTTCTTC	CASSYWGSSLNEQFF
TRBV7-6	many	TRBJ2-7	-	TGTGCCAGCAGCTCGACCCACGAGCAGTACTTC	CASSSTHEQYF
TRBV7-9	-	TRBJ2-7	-	TGTGCCAGCAGCTTAAACAATCGGTACGAGCAGTACTTC	CASSLNNRYEQYF
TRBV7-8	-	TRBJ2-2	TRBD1	TGTGCCAGCAGCCCTCGGGACAGAAACACCGGGGAGCTGTTTTTT	CASSPRDRNTGELFF
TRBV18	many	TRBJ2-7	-	TGTGCCAGCTCACCACCCCGGACAGTATCCTACGAGCAGTACTTC	CASSPPRTVSYEQYF
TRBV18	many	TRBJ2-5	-	TGTGCCAGCTCACCACCGGGGGCCCAAGAGACCCAGTACTTC	CASSPPGAQETQYF
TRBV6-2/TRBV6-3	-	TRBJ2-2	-	TGTGCCAGCACCTGGGCCACTTTACAAACCGGGGAGCTGTTTTTT	CASTWATLQTGELFF
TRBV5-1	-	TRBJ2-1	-	TGCGCCAGCAGCTTGGTAGGGGACAACTCCTACAATGAGCAGTTCTTC	CASSLVGDNSYNEQFF
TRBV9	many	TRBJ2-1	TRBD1	TGTGCCAGCAGCGCCGCCACAGGGGTCTCCTACAATGAGCAGTTCTTC	CASSAATGVSYNEQFF
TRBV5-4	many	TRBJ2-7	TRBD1	TGTGCCAGCAGTATTGGGACAGGGAGCTCCTACGAGCAGTACTTC	CASSIGTGSSYEQYF
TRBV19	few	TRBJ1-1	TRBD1	TGTGCCAGTAGTGAAACCGGGACAGGGGGCACTGAAGCTTTCTTT	CASSETGTGGTEAFF
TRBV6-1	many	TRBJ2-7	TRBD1	TGTGCCAGCAGCGATGACAGGGTAAATTACTACGAGCAGTACTTC	CASSDDRVNYYEQYF
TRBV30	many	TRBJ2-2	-	TGTGCCTGGAGTGTTCAGGGATCCGGGGAGCTGTTTTTT	CAWSVQGSGELFF
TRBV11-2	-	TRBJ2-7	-	TGTGCCAGCAGCTTAGTCGTTGGCGCCAGATTCTACGAGCAGTACTTC	CASSLVVGARFYEQYF
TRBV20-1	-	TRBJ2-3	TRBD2	TGCAGTGCTAGTTCTTTAGCGGGAGGAGGCACAGATACGCAGTATTTT	CSASSLAGGGTDTQYF
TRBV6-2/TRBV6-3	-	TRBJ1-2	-	TGTGCCAGCAGTCTGAGCTCCCTTTCCTTCTATGGCTACACCTTC	CASSLSSLSFYGYTF
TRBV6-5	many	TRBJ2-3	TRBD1	TGTGCCAGCAGTTACTCGGGGACAGGGGGCTTACCAGATACGCAGTATTTT	CASSYSGTGGLPDTQYF
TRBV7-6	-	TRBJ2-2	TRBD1	TGTGCCAGCAGCCGAAGTTCAGGGGGAGTAAGCGGGGAGCTGTTTTTT	CASSRSSGGVSGELFF